This TCR beta chain is from a study of cytomegalovirus exposure and HLA in healthy donors. Study-level points and caveats: Excluded were some V segments that proved indistinguishable, including TRBV6-2 and TRBV6-3. The classifier, whose performance was assessed in both the original and validation cohorts, reportedly diagnosed cytomegalovirus status with high specificity and sensitivity. HLA alleles showed associations with roughly 17,000 TCR beta sequences in a later analysis, at a 0.05 false discovery rate. Compared with the roughly 700-donor mean, an Asian-associated ancestry cluster reportedly had fewer N-insertions, according to a later analysis.

The PCR contained 60 Vbeta and 13 Jbeta primers. TCRdb's copy holds only in-frame clones and misses some; the assay was immunoSEQ multiplex PCR. The data contain 160,000 or so clones, about four fifths of them singletons. As concerns this clone: The antigen remains undetermined.

Between the trimmed V and J ends, which lost 11 bases and 3 bases, there was a span of 11 bases. This CDR3 has 12 residues. Germline-derived CDR1 and CDR2 are MDHEN and SYDVKM. The receptor was derived from a man aged 25 to 45 in good health and CMV-seronegative. What was sequenced was PBMCs. This chain connects TRBV28 to TRBJ1-5; maybe TRBD1 (5 bases). The chain's CDR3 is CASQGPNQPQHF. Written as DNA, the CDR3 is TGTGCCTCTCAGGGCCCCAATCAGCCCCAGCATTTT. The full variable domain, with the rest looked up from reference TRBV28 and TRBJ1-5, is DVKVTQSSRYLVKRTGEKVFLECVQDMDHENMFWYRQDPGLGLRLIYFSYDVKMKEKGDIPEGYSVSREKKERFSLILESASTNQTSMYLCASQGPNQPQHFGDGTRLSIL.